The 5 T cell receptor beta chains presented below share a single source sample, sequenced in a study of T cells in Graves' hyperthyroidism and ophthalmopathy. Amplification of TCR beta CDR3 regions used RNA as the template. The study used the HTBI primer set for a first-round RT-PCR of the TCR CDR3. Using its own MiXCR run on the multiplex PCR reads, TCRdb lists one record per CDR3 protein. The sample has approximately 600,000 distinct CDR3 sequences, about a fifth seen once. Sequencing input: blood. These receptors all stem from a man in his thirties or forties with Graves' ophthalmopathy.

There are many counts of this clonotype. This chain joins TRBV28 and TRBJ2-5; 7 positions agree with TRBD2. V shed 6 bases and J 2 bases; nucleotides not matched to a gene: 6. The CDR3 covers 14 residues. Germline V gene data show CDR1 as MDHEN and CDR2 as SYDVKM. CDR3 nucleotide sequence: TGTGCCAGCAGCCAAGCGGGACCACAAGAGACCCAGTACTTC. This codes for CASSQAGPQETQYF.

This clonotype has at least ten counts. The chain carries TRBV13 and TRBJ2-3, with a possible D match to TRBD2 (5 bases). Germline assignment: CDR1 PRHDT and CDR2 FYEKMQ (reference sequence). This CDR3 contains 14 residues. The V end lost 2 bases, the J end lost 2 bases, and 8 bases lay between the germline ends. For the CDR3, the DNA is TGTGCCAGCAGCTTACGTCTAGCCACAGATACGCAGTATTTT. It encodes CASSLRLATDTQYF. Full variable domain (rest looked up from reference TRBV13 and TRBJ2-3): AAGVIQSPRHLIKEKRETATLKCYPIPRHDTVYWYQQGPGQDPQFLISFYEKMQSDKGSIPDRFSAQQFSDYHSELNMSSLELGDSALYFCASSLRLATDTQYFGPGTRLTVL.

There are a few counts of this clonotype. The chain is built from TRBV20-1 and TRBJ2-7, with D perhaps assigned TRBD1 or TRBD2 (5 bases each). V lost 1 base, J lost 2 bases, and 9 bases lay in between. The germline gives CDR1 DFQATT, CDR2 SNEGSKA (reference sequence). The CDR3 runs to 13 residues. This chain's CDR3 is CSARGDAAYEQYF. The CDR3 DNA reads as TGCAGTGCTAGAGGGGACGCCGCCTACGAGCAGTACTTC.

This clonotype was recorded at least ten times. V gene TRBV7-2 combines with J gene TRBJ2-3; D is unclear. CDR3 length: 16 residues. V was clipped by 1 base and J by 1 base, with 12 bases between them. CDR1 and CDR2 from the germline V gene are SGHTA and FQGNSA. The CDR3 nucleotides are TGTGCCAGCAGCTTAGGTTCGGCTCTGGGCACAGATACGCAGTATTTT. It translates to CASSLGSALGTDTQYF.

This clonotype occurred many times. The chain recombines TRBV30 with TRBJ2-7; 11 bases agree with TRBD2. Looked up from germline, CDR1 is GTSNPN and CDR2 is SVGIG (reference sequence). The CDR3 consists of 17 residues. V lost 0 bases, J lost 0 bases, and 7 bases stayed unmatched. The CDR3 DNA reads as TGTGCCTGGAGTGTAAGCGGACTAGCGGGTAGCTCCTACGAGCAGTACTTC. Translating gives CAWSVSGLAGSSYEQYF. The entire variable domain, with the rest obtained from reference TRBV30 and TRBJ2-7, is as follows: SQTIHQWPATLVQPVGSPLSLECTVEGTSNPNLYWYRQAAGRGLQLLFYSVGIGQISSEVPQNLSASRPQDRQFILSSKKLLLSDSGFYLCAWSVSGLAGSSYEQYFGPGTRLTVT.